The 27 T cell receptor beta chains below all came from one sample that was sequenced in a study of T cell repertoires in cytomegalovirus infection. MiXCR, applied by TCRdb to the reads, yields one record per CDR3 protein. The table includes some 150,000 distinct CDR3 sequences, 5% to 6.5% detected once. The sequenced sample was PBMCs. These receptors all stem from a human donor in good health (CMV status not recorded). Some clones in this sample may be carry-over from other donors' samples.

This clonotype showed up many times. The chain employs TRBV7-2 and TRBJ1-1, with 9 nucleotides matching TRBD1. J gave up 0 bases and V 3 bases, and 14 bases lay outside the gene matches. Looked up from germline, CDR1 is SGHTA and CDR2 is FQGNSA. The CDR3 is 19 residues long. The CDR3 nucleotides are TGTGCCAGCAGCTTCGTGAAGGGGACAGGGAGGGGAATGAACACTGAAGCTTTCTTT. Its protein product is CASSFVKGTGRGMNTEAFF. Drawing the rest from reference TRBV7-2 and TRBJ1-1, the complete variable domain is GAGVSQSPSNKVTEKGKDVELRCDPISGHTALYWYRQSLGQGLEFLIYFQGNSAPDKSGLPSDRFSAERTGGSVSTLTIQRTQQEDSAVYLCASSFVKGTGRGMNTEAFFGQGTRLTVV.

This clonotype was observed at least ten times. The chain recombines TRBV7-9 with TRBJ2-1, with no clear D. Germline CDR1 and CDR2: SEHNR and FQNEAQ (reference sequence). V lost 4 bases to trimming and J lost 8 bases, with 6 bases between them. The CDR3 is 11 amino acids. DNA of the CDR3: TGTGCCAGCAGCTCCCAGCATGAGCAGTTCTTC. It yields the protein CASSSQHEQFF.

This clonotype was observed many times. V and J are TRBV20-1 and TRBJ1-2, with TRBD1 matching over 9 bases. The CDR3 consists of 16 residues. The V and J ends lost 6 bases and 0 bases, in that order; junction bases with no gene match: 11. CDR1 is DFQATT and CDR2 is SNEGSKA in the germline V gene (reference sequence). CDR3 protein: CSASPTGGGANYGYTF. The CDR3 DNA follows: TGCAGTGCCTCCCCGACAGGGGGGGGCGCTAACTATGGCTACACCTTC.

On this clonotype itself: A much bigger clone sits one base away, suggesting this may be a read error. This chain links TRBV20-1 with TRBJ1-1; 7 bases are a match to TRBD1. Per germline, CDR1 DFQATT and CDR2 SNEGSKA (reference sequence). CDR3 size: 13 residues. The V gene end was trimmed by 3 bases and the J gene end by 3 bases; junction bases not matched to a gene: 4. CDR3 loop: CSARGQTDTEAFF. DNA for the CDR3: TGCAGTGCTAGGGGACAGACGGACACTGAAGCTTTCTTT.

This clonotype was recorded a few times. The chain links TRBV20-1 to TRBJ1-1, with D possibly being TRBD1 (5 bases). Looked up from germline, CDR1 is DFQATT and CDR2 is SNEGSKA (reference sequence). V lost 4 bases and J 5 bases, leaving 14 bases between the germline ends. CDR3 length: 13 amino acids. Here the CDR3 reads CSANNGALTEAFF. CDR3 DNA: TGCAGTGCTAACAACGGGGCGTTAACTGAAGCTTTCTTT.

At least ten counts were recorded for this clonotype. V gene TRBV20-1 combines with J gene TRBJ2-1; D is unclear. Germline V gives CDR1 DFQATT, CDR2 SNEGSKA (reference sequence). CDR3 size: 14 residues. V was shortened by 5 bases and J by 6 bases, with 17 bases between the two germline ends. CDR3 nucleotides: TGCAGTGCTCCACTGTCCGGACCCCGCAATGAGCAGTTCTTC. As protein: CSAPLSGPRNEQFF.

In this sample, this clonotype turned up many times. J is TRBJ1-5 and V is TRBV7-6; D uncertain. The V end lost 3 bases, the J end lost 9 bases, and 12 bases lay between the germline ends. This CDR3 is 13 amino acids long. The V gene's germline CDR1 is SGHVS and CDR2 FNYEAQ. CDR3 residues: CASSLTNQAPQHF. The CDR3 DNA follows: TGTGCCAGCAGCTTGACAAACCAGGCGCCCCAGCATTTT.

This clonotype came up a few times. In DNA, the CDR3 is TGTGCCAGCAGTCCAACAAAGGACAGGGCAGATTTCGGTGAAGCTTTCTTT. Translation: CASSPTKDRADFGEAFF. This chain uses TRBV6-4 with TRBJ1-1; 8 nucleotides agree with TRBD1. This CDR3 region has 17 residues. Per the germline V gene, CDR1 is MRHNA and CDR2 is SNTAGT. J gave up 7 bases and V 5 bases, and 18 bases lay outside the gene matches.

Regarding this clonotype: A much larger clone differs by one base, so this may be a read error. The chain combines TRBV15 with TRBJ2-6; D not certain. CDR1 and CDR2 (germline): LNHNV, YYDKDF (reference sequence). This CDR3 has 14 residues. Trimming removed 1 base at V and 4 bases at J, with 5 bases between. The CDR3 reads CATSRGEGANVLTF. The DNA of the CDR3 is TGTGCCACCAGCAGAGGTGAGGGGGCCAACGTCCTGACTTTC.

This clonotype was seen a few times. V is TRBV7-9 and J is TRBJ1-1, with D possibly being TRBD1 (6 bases). The CDR3 sequence is 13 residues long. Germline V gene data show CDR1 as SEHNR and CDR2 as FQNEAQ (reference sequence). V lost 5 bases and J lost 4, with 11 bases in between. Written as DNA, the CDR3 is TGTGCCAGCAGCGGGCGGGGGGCCACTGAAGCTTTCTTT. Amino acids: CASSGRGATEAFF.

This clonotype was recorded many times. This rearrangement joins TRBV7-9 to TRBJ2-7, with TRBD1 matching 8 bases. The CDR3 contains 14 residues. V lost 3 bases, J lost 4 bases, and 5 bases stayed unmatched. CDR1 is SEHNR and CDR2 is FQNEAQ in the germline V gene (reference sequence). CDR3 DNA: TGTGCCAGCAGCTTGGCAGGGGGCATGTACGAGCAGTACTTC. Residues: CASSLAGGMYEQYF.

The V call is TRBV5-1, the J call TRBJ2-5; TRBD2 aligns across 8 bases. The CDR3 is made up of 15 amino acids. Trimming cost V 1 base and J 4 bases; bases outside gene matches: 6. Per germline, CDR1 SGHRS and CDR2 YFSETQ. CDR3 nucleotide sequence: TGCGCCAGCAGCTTGTTCGGGGGGGCAGGAGAGACCCAGTACTTC. Amino acids: CASSLFGGAGETQYF.

This clonotype was observed a handful of times. This chain uses TRBV19 with TRBJ1-2; D gene ambiguous. V shed 3 bases and J shed 3 bases, with 8 bases lying between them. Germline assignment: CDR1 LNHDA and CDR2 SQIVND (reference sequence). There are 13 residues in the CDR3. As DNA, the CDR3 is TGTGCCAGTAGTATGGCCAGAGACTATGGCTACACCTTC. Its protein product is CASSMARDYGYTF.

This clonotype appeared a few times. V and J are TRBV7-8 and TRBJ1-2; TRBD1 matches at 12 bases. The CDR3 spans 16 residues. With V trimmed by 1 base and J by 4 bases, 4 bases remained unmatched. Germline CDR1 and CDR2: SGHVS and FQNEAQ. This chain's CDR3 is CASSLVGTGGGYGYTF. As DNA, the CDR3 is TGTGCCAGCAGCTTAGTAGGGACAGGGGGCGGCTATGGCTACACCTTC.

This clonotype was observed many times. This chain uses TRBV2 with TRBJ2-7, with TRBD2 matching 11 bases. The V gene end was trimmed by 7 bases and the J gene end by 6 bases; junction bases not matched to a gene: 5. This CDR3 has 13 amino acids. The germline CDR1 and CDR2 sequences are SNHLY and FYNNEI. CDR3 sequence: CASKPTSGAEQYF. The CDR3 DNA sequence: TGTGCCAGCAAACCGACTAGCGGGGCCGAGCAGTACTTC.

This clonotype was seen many times. The chain has TRBV20-1 and TRBJ2-3; either TRBD1 or TRBD2 may fit D (6 bases each). V shed 8 bases and J shed 4 bases, with 13 bases lying between them. This CDR3 is built from 12 residues. Germline loops: CDR1 DFQATT, CDR2 SNEGSKA (reference sequence). CDR3 region: CSPKGGADTQYF. The CDR3 DNA is TGCAGTCCCAAGGGGGGCGCAGATACGCAGTATTTT.

The chain carries TRBV29-1 and TRBJ2-2; possible D gene TRBD1, 5 bases. Looked up from germline, CDR1 is SQVTM and CDR2 is ANQGSEA. The CDR3 runs 16 residues. V lost 0 bases and J 0 bases, leaving 11 bases between the germline ends. In nucleotides, the CDR3 is TGCAGCGTTGAAGAGTTGCAGGGCCCGAACACCGGGGAGCTGTTTTTT. Amino acid sequence: CSVEELQGPNTGELFF.

This clonotype has at least ten counts. CDR3 coding DNA: TGTGCCAGCAGTTTACTCGTCGGGGCAGATACGCAGTATTTT. It translates to CASSLLVGADTQYF. The chain recombines TRBV28 with TRBJ2-3; D perhaps matches TRBD2 (5 bases). V lost 2 bases and J lost 4, with 10 bases in between. Germline V gene sequence: CDR1 MDHEN, CDR2 SYDVKM. The CDR3 has 14 amino acids.

At least ten counts were recorded for this clonotype. The CDR3 nucleotides read TGCGCCAGCAGCTCTCTCGGACAGGGAGGGGAGACCCAGTACTTC. Translation gives CASSSLGQGGETQYF. The V and J genes are TRBV5-1 and TRBJ2-5, with D perhaps TRBD1 (8 bases). The CDR3 runs 15 residues. Germline V lookup: CDR1 SGHRS, CDR2 YFSETQ. V shed 3 bases and J shed 5 bases, with 17 bases lying between them.

The chain has TRBV4-3 and TRBJ2-2; 7 bases line up with TRBD2. The V segment lost 0 bases and the J segment 7 bases; nucleotides outside the gene matches: 11. In germline, CDR1 is LGHNA, CDR2 YSLEER. The CDR3 covers 17 residues. CDR3 protein: CASSQDVPGGGIGELFF. The CDR3 coding sequence is TGCGCCAGCAGCCAAGACGTACCGGGAGGCGGTATCGGGGAGCTGTTTTTT.

This clonotype was seen a handful of times. The gene calls are TRBV28 and TRBJ2-5; 7 bases agree with TRBD1. The junction had 6 bases not matched to a gene; V was cut back by 3 bases and J by 5 bases. In germline, CDR1 is MDHEN, CDR2 SYDVKM. This CDR3 contains 14 residues. The CDR3 nucleotides are TGTGCCAGCAGTTTCGACAGGGTTGTGGAGACCCAGTACTTC. Translation gives CASSFDRVVETQYF.

This clonotype occurred a few times. The genes are TRBV18 and TRBJ1-2; 8 bases are a match to TRBD1. In germline, CDR1 is KGHSH, CDR2 LQKENI. This CDR3 contains 14 residues. V was pared by 3 bases and J by 4 bases, with 4 bases of the junction left unmatched. The CDR3 is CASSPGGQVYGYTF. In DNA, the CDR3 is TGTGCCAGCTCACCGGGGGGACAGGTCTATGGCTACACCTTC.

The chain combines TRBV7-9 with TRBJ1-1, with 9 bases identical to TRBD1. This CDR3 is 15 amino acids long. J lost 1 base, V lost 6 bases, and 6 bases had no gene match. Germline lookup yields CDR1 SEHNR and CDR2 FQNEAQ (reference sequence). CDR3 protein: CASRPMDRGNTEAFF. CDR3 coding DNA: TGTGCCAGCAGACCGATGGACAGGGGGAACACTGAAGCTTTCTTT.

The chain uses TRBV5-4 and TRBJ2-5; TRBD1 might be the D (5 bases). CDR1 is SGHNT, CDR2 YYREEE, per germline (reference sequence). Trimming took 2 bases from V and 5 from J, leaving 22 bases between them. The CDR3 has 17 residues. CDR3 sequence (DNA): TGTGCCAGCAGCTTCGATTCATCGACAGTACCCACGGAGACCCAGTACTTC. As protein: CASSFDSSTVPTETQYF. Full variable domain (missing parts from reference TRBV5-4 and TRBJ2-5): ETGVTQSPTHLIKTRGQQVTLRCSSQSGHNTVSWYQQALGQGPQFIFQYYREEENGRGNFPPRFSGLQFPNYSSELNVNALELDDSALYLCASSFDSSTVPTETQYFGPGTRLLVL.

This clonotype showed up many times. The V call is TRBV5-1, the J call TRBJ2-3; D not certain. V was shortened by 4 bases and J by 0 bases, with 9 bases between the two germline ends. Germline V gene sequence: CDR1 SGHRS, CDR2 YFSETQ. This CDR3 has 14 amino acids. The CDR3 spells CASSRETSTDTQYF. The CDR3 DNA reads as TGCGCCAGCAGCCGAGAAACTAGCACAGATACGCAGTATTTT.

The chain joins TRBV4-2 to TRBJ2-7; no clear D. V dropped 4 bases and J dropped 2 bases, with 18 bases sitting between them. Per germline, CDR1 LGHNA and CDR2 YNFKEQ. The CDR3 totals 16 residues. CDR3 amino acids: CASSPKGAGKTYEQYF. The CDR3, as DNA: TGTGCCAGCAGCCCCAAGGGCGCAGGTAAAACCTACGAGCAGTACTTC.

This clonotype was seen at least ten times. This rearrangement joins TRBV5-1 to TRBJ1-6; D might be TRBD1 (5 bases). The V gene lost 0 bases and the J gene lost 6 bases, with 7 bases spanning the gap. Germline-derived CDR1 and CDR2 are SGHRS and YFSETQ. The CDR3 extends over 14 amino acids. CDR3 nucleotide sequence: TGCGCCAGCAGCTTGGCAGGGATTAATTCACCCCTCCACTTT. Translating gives CASSLAGINSPLHF.